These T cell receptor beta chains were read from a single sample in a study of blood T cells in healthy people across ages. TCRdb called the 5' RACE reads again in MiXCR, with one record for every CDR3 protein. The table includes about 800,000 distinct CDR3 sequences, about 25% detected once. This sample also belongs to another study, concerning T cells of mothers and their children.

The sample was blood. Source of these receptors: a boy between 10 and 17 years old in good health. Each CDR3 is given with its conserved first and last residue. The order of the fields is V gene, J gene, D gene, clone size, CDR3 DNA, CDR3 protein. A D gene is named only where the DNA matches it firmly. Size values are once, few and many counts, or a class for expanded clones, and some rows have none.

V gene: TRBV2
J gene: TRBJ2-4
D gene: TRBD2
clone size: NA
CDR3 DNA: TGTGCCAGCGCCGGGGGGGACATTCAGTACTTC
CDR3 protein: CASAGGDIQYF

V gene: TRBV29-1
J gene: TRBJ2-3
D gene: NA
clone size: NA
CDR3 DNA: TGCAGCGTCGGCCCCATAGATACGCAGTATTTT
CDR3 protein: CSVGPIDTQYF

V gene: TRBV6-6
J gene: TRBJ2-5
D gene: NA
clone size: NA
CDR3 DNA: TGTGCCAGCAGCCCACGAGTTGAGACCCAGTACTTC
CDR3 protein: CASSPRVETQYF

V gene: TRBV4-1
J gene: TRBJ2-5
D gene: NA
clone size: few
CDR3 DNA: TGCGCCAGCAGCCACGCGGGGGCGGGGGAGACCCAGTACTTC
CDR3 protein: CASSHAGAGETQYF

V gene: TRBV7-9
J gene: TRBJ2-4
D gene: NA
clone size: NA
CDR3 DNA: TGTGCCAGCAGCCGTATAGACAAAAACATTCAGTACTTC
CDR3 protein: CASSRIDKNIQYF

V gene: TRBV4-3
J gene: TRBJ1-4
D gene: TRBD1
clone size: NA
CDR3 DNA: TGCGCCAGCAGCCATGCCTGGACAGGAACCGAAAAACTGTTTTTT
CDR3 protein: CASSHAWTGTEKLFF

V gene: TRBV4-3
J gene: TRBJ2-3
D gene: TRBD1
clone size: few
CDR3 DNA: TGCGCCAGCAGCCAGGGTTCGACAGGGGACACAGATACGCAGTATTTT
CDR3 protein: CASSQGSTGDTDTQYF

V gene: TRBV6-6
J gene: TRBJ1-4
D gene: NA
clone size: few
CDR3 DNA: TGTGCCAGCAGTTCCCTCGGGGAGGGAGTGAGGGAAAAACTGTTTTTT
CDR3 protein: CASSSLGEGVREKLFF

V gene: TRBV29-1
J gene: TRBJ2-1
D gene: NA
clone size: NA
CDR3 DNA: TGCAGCGTGTTACAGGGTTTGGCGGCAAATGAGCAGTTCTTC
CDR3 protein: CSVLQGLAANEQFF

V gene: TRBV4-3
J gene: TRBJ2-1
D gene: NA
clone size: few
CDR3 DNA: TGCGCCAGCAGCCAAGATCGGGACTCGGGGGCCTACAATGAGCAGTTCTTC
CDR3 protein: CASSQDRDSGAYNEQFF

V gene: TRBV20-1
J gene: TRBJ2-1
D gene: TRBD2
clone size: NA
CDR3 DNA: TGCAGTGCTAGATCGGGAGGGGGGGCTTATAATGAGCAGTTCTTC
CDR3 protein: CSARSGGGAYNEQFF

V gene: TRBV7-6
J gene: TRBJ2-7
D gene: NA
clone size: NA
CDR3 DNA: TGTGCCAGCAGCAGTTATCTGGGGGCAGGGAGGGCCTACGAGCAGTACTTC
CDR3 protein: CASSSYLGAGRAYEQYF

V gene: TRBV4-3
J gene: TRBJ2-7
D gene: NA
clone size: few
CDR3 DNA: TGCGCCAGCAGCCAAGAGCCCTCCACCTACGAGCAGTACTTC
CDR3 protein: CASSQEPSTYEQYF

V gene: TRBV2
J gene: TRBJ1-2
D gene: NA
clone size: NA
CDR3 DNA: TGTGCCAGCAGTGTTAGGGCAGTCTATGGCTACACCTTC
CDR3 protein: CASSVRAVYGYTF

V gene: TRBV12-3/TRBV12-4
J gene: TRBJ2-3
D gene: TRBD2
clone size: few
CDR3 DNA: TGTGCCAGCAGAGGGCTAGCGGACCGCACAGATACGCAGTATTTT
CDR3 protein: CASRGLADRTDTQYF

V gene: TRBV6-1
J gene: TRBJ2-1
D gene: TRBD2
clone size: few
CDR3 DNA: TGTGCCAGCAGTCCGTCGGGACTAGCGGATTCCTACAATGAGCAGTTCTTC
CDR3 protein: CASSPSGLADSYNEQFF

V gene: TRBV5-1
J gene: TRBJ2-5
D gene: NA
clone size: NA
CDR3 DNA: TGCGCCAGCAGCCTAGGTATGACACCGAAGGCAGAGACCCAGTACTTC
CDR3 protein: CASSLGMTPKAETQYF

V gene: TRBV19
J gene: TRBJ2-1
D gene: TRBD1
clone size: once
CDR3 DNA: TGTGCCAGTAGCCCCGGGACAGTCAATGAGCAGTTCTTC
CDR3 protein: CASSPGTVNEQFF

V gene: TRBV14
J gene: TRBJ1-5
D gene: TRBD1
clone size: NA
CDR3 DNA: TGTGCCAGCAGCCAAGAACGGGGGACAGGGGGCAATCAGCCCCAGCATTTT
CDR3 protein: CASSQERGTGGNQPQHF

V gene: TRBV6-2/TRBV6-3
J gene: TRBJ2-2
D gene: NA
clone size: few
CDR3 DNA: TGTGCCAGCACTACGCCGAGACCCGGGAACACCGGGGAGCTGTTTTTT
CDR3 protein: CASTTPRPGNTGELFF

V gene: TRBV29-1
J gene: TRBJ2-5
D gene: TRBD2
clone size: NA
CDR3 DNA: TGCAGCGTTGAAGATCTGACCCGACTAGCGGGAGGAAAACAAGAGACCCAGTACTTC
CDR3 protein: CSVEDLTRLAGGKQETQYF

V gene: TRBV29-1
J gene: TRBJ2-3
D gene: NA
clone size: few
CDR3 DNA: TGCAGCGTTAAGACAGACACAGATACGCAGTATTTT
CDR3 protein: CSVKTDTDTQYF

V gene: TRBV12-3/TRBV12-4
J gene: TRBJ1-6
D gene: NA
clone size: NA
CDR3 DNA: TGTGCCAGCAGGGCGGGGTTGCAGAATTCACCCCTCCACTTT
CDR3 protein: CASRAGLQNSPLHF

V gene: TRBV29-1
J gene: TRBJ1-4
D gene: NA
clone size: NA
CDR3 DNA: TGCAGCGTTGATAGACGGCCAACTAATGAAAAACTGTTTTTT
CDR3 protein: CSVDRRPTNEKLFF

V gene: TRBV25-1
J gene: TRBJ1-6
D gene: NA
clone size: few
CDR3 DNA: TGTGCCAGCAGTGAATATAGAGCAGGGGCGGCACCCCTCCACTTT
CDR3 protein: CASSEYRAGAAPLHF

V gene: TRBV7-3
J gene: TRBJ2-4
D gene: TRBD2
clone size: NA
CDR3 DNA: TGTGCCAGCAGCTTAACAGGCGGGGGACTGGCCAAAAACATTCAGTACTTC
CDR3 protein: CASSLTGGGLAKNIQYF

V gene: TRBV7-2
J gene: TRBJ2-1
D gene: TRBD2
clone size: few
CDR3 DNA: TGTGCCAGCAGCTCCTTTCAGGGCGGGGGGCCCCATGAGCAGTTCTTC
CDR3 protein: CASSSFQGGGPHEQFF

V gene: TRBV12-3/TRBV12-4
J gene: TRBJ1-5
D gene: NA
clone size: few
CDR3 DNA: TGTGCCAGCAGTTTATATCTCGGGGGGGTTCAGCCCCAGCATTTT
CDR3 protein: CASSLYLGGVQPQHF

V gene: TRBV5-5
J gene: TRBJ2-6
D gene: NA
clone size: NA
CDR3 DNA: TGTGCCACCACGGAAGGGATTTCTGGGGCCAACGTCCTGACTTTC
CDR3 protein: CATTEGISGANVLTF

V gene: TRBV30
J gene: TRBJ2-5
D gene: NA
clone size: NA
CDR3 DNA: TGTGCCTGGAGTGTATCCTGGGGCGCGGAGACCCAGTACTTC
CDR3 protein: CAWSVSWGAETQYF

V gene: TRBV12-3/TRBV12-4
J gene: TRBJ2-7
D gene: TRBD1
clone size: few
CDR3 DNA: TGTGCCAGCAGTCAACCGGGACAGGGCAGCTCCGAGCAGTACTTC
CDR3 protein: CASSQPGQGSSEQYF

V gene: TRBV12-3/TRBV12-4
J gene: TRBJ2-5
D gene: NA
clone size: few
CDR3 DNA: TGTGCCAGCAGGTTCTCTGGTGGGGGGGAGACCCAGTACTTC
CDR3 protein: CASRFSGGGETQYF

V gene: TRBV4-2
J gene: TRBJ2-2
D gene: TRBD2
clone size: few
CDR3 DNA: TGTGCCAGCAGCCCCTCTCGGGAGGGGTTAGGGGAGCTGTTTTTT
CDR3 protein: CASSPSREGLGELFF

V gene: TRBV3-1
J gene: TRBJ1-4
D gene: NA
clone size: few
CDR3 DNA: TGTGCCAGCAGCCAAGTAATTGCAGGCTTTGGAAAACTGTTTTTT
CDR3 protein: CASSQVIAGFGKLFF

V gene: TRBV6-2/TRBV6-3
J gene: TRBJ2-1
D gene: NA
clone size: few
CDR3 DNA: TGTGCCAGTTCGACGACTAGCAATGAGCAGTTCTTC
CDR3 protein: CASSTTSNEQFF

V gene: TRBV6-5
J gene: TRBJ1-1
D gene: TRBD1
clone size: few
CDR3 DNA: TGTGCCGGACACAGGGGAGCTTTCTTT
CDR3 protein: CAGHRGAFF

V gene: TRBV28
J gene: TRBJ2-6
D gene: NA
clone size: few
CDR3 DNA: TGTGCCAGCAGTCGGCGGCAGCCCGCTGGGGCCAACGTCCTGACTTTC
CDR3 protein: CASSRRQPAGANVLTF

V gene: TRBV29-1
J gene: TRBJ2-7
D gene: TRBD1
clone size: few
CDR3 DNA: TGCAGCGTGGGGGAAGAAGACAGGGAAACCCACGAGCAGTACTTC
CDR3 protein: CSVGEEDRETHEQYF

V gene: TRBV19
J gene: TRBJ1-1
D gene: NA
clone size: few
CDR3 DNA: TGTGCCAGCCAGGGGCGCGGAGCTTTCTTT
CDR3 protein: CASQGRGAFF

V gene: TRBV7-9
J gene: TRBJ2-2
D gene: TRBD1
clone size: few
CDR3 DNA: TGTGCCAGCAGCTTAGTACAGGGGTCGACCGGGGAGCTGTTTTTT
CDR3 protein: CASSLVQGSTGELFF